One and the same sample provided the 25 T cell receptor beta chains below, sequenced in a study of T cells after posttransplantation cyclophosphamide (dated by TCRdb to the mid-2010s). The control cohort consisted of about a dozen patients who had myeloablative marrow transplants with methotrexate plus a calcineurin inhibitor and who were sampled 1 year after transplant. Preparation of the library involved the immunoSEQ multiplex PCR assay. TCRdb re-hosts the immuneACCESS table, in-frame sequences only. Its copies lack some clones; in the studies checked, an unresolved V gene accounts for under half of them, and the cause for the rest is not known. In all, the sample holds roughly 14,000 clones, and 80% to 90% of those were seen once. The biggest ten clones account for 3.5% of the sample. Specimen: PBMCs, collected after an allogeneic stem cell transplant with a calcineurin inhibitor and methotrexate. The receptors here all came from a male patient between 50 and 60 years old who received an allogeneic stem cell transplant from an unrelated donor, was CMV-positive, and had chronic GVHD only. After a transplant, some of the T cells may come from the graft donor.

The CDR3 DNA is TGTGCCAGCTCACCACAGGACACCCGAGAAAAACTGTTTTTT. This encodes CASSPQDTREKLFF. The chain uses TRBV18 and TRBJ1-4, with a possible D match to TRBD1 (5 bases). The CDR3 has 14 residues. Between the trimmed V and J ends, which lost 1 base and 8 bases, there was a span of 11 bases. Germline lookup yields CDR1 KGHSH and CDR2 LQKENI. The full variable domain, in which reference TRBV18 and TRBJ1-4 provide the parts outside the CDR3, is NAGVMQNPRHLVRRRGQEARLRCSPMKGHSHVYWYRQLPEEGLKFMVYLQKENIIDESGMPKERFSAEFPKEGPSILRIQQVVRGDSAAYFCASSPQDTREKLFFGSGTQLSVL.

This chain uses TRBV4-1 with TRBJ2-7; possible D gene TRBD1, 6 bases. Germline CDR1 MGHRA, CDR2 YSYEKL. Trimming took 3 bases from V and 4 from J, leaving 19 bases between them. The CDR3 is made up of 16 amino acids. CDR3 in DNA: TGCGCCAGCAGCCAGGACCCTAGGGGGAGTAGGTACGAGCAGTACTTC. Amino acid sequence: CASSQDPRGSRYEQYF.

The genes are TRBV28 and TRBJ1-2; unclear D gene. The CDR3 totals 16 residues. V lost 5 bases, J lost 5 bases, and 21 bases lay in between. The germline CDR1 and CDR2 sequences are MDHEN and SYDVKM. CDR3 sequence (DNA): TGTGCCAGCAGTCCCCATGGTTATAGCCTGAATTATGGCTACACCTTC. Translating it yields CASSPHGYSLNYGYTF.

The chain carries TRBV6-1 and TRBJ2-3; TRBD2 matches at 13 bases. V lost 6 bases, J lost 4 bases, and 4 bases stayed unmatched. Looked up from germline, CDR1 is MNHNS and CDR2 is SASEGT. CDR3 size: 15 residues. The CDR3 coding sequence is TGTGCCAGCAGGGCGGGACTAGCGGGACCAGATACGCAGTATTTT. This codes for CASRAGLAGPDTQYF.

The chain links TRBV9 to TRBJ2-3; perhaps TRBD2 as D (7 bases). The ends were cut back, 0 bases at V and 4 bases at J, with 12 bases in the middle. Germline lookup yields CDR1 SGDLS and CDR2 YYNGEE. The CDR3 is 15 amino acids. The CDR3 DNA follows: TGTGCCAGCAGCGTAGGGGGGGGCGCATCAGATACGCAGTATTTT. Translating it yields CASSVGGGASDTQYF.

The count of this clone is one. CDR3 sequence (DNA): TGTGCCAGCAGCTTGAGAGGGGGCCCCTACGAGCAGTACTTC. The encoded protein is CASSLRGGPYEQYF. The genes are TRBV5-4 and TRBJ2-7, with 7 positions matching TRBD1. CDR1 and CDR2 from the germline V gene are SGHNT and YYREEE (reference sequence). This CDR3 contains 14 residues. V lost 1 base, J lost 2 bases, and 3 bases stayed unmatched. Looking up the rest from reference TRBV5-4 and TRBJ2-7 gives the full variable domain: ETGVTQSPTHLIKTRGQQVTLRCSSQSGHNTVSWYQQALGQGPQFIFQYYREEENGRGNFPPRFSGLQFPNYSSELNVNALELDDSALYLCASSLRGGPYEQYFGPGTRLTVT.

V usage is TRBV9 and J usage is TRBJ2-5; the match to TRBD1 covers 7 bases. The CDR3 is 15 amino acids. V was clipped by 1 base and J by 5 bases; unmatched bases: 8. Per germline, CDR1 SGDLS and CDR2 YYNGEE. The CDR3 region is CASSVLQGFGETQYF. The CDR3, as DNA: TGTGCCAGCAGCGTATTACAGGGGTTTGGGGAGACCCAGTACTTC.

The V call is TRBV27, the J call TRBJ2-1; perhaps TRBD2 as D (6 bases). Germline CDR1 MNHEY, CDR2 SMNVEV (reference sequence). V shed 5 bases and J shed 2 bases, with 10 bases lying between them. The CDR3 is 14 amino acids. CDR3 sequence reads: CASSGGRPYNEQFF. Written as DNA, the CDR3 is TGTGCCAGCAGTGGAGGGAGGCCCTACAATGAGCAGTTCTTC.

The chain couples TRBV5-1 to TRBJ2-7, with D possibly matching TRBD1 (6 bases). From germline, CDR1 is SGHRS and CDR2 YFSETQ. Trimming shortened V by 10 bases and J by 6 bases, and 17 bases separated the two germline ends. CDR3 size: 12 residues. CDR3 protein: CASEGDFTEQYF. The CDR3, as DNA: TGCGCCTCCGAGGGGGATTTTACCGAGCAGTACTTC. The variable domain in full, completed from reference TRBV5-1 and TRBJ2-7, reads KAGVTQTPRYLIKTRGQQVTLSCSPISGHRSVSWYQQTPGQGLQFLFEYFSETQRNKGNFPGRFSGRQFSNSRSEMNVSTLELGDSALYLCASEGDFTEQYFGPGTRLTVT.

The CDR3 loop is CASSALADPPTDTQYF. The DNA for the CDR3 is TGTGCCAGCAGCGCACTAGCGGACCCCCCCACAGATACGCAGTATTTT. The J gene is TRBJ2-3, the V gene TRBV9, with TRBD2 matching over 8 bases. J lost 2 bases, V lost 3 bases, and 8 bases had no gene match. The CDR3 length is 16 residues. Germline V gene sequence: CDR1 SGDLS, CDR2 YYNGEE.

This clone was recorded only once. The genes are TRBV19 and TRBJ1-1, with D possibly TRBD1 on 6 matching bases. Germline values: CDR1 LNHDA, CDR2 SQIVND (reference sequence). The V end was cut by 5 bases, the J end by 14 bases, with 18 bases between. This CDR3 has 12 residues. CDR3 in DNA: TGTGCCAGTAGTCCTAGGGCAGGGGTAGGCTTCTTT. Translation gives CASSPRAGVGFF.

CDR3 DNA: TGTGCCAGTGGCACTAAGACAGGGTGGGCCCAATGGGGGCAGTTCTTC. It translates to CASGTKTGWAQWGQFF. The V gene is TRBV19, the J gene TRBJ2-1; 7 bases agree with TRBD1. Unmatched junction bases numbered 22, after V lost 8 bases and J lost 12 bases. The germline V gene has CDR1 LNHDA and CDR2 SQIVND (reference sequence). The CDR3 length is 16 residues.

This clone has just one count. The V and J genes are TRBV7-9 and TRBJ2-7; 10 positions agree with TRBD2. CDR3 length: 17 amino acids. The germline gives CDR1 SEHNR, CDR2 FQNEAQ (reference sequence). Trimming removed 6 bases from V and 6 bases from J; junction bases left unmatched: 17. DNA for the CDR3: TGTGCCAGCAGTCTAGGCGGCGTTCTAGCGGGAGACGGCGAGCAGTACTTC. It yields the protein CASSLGGVLAGDGEQYF.

V usage is TRBV4-1 and J usage is TRBJ2-7; a weak D match, TRBD2 (6 bases). Germline lookup yields CDR1 MGHRA and CDR2 YSYEKL. The CDR3 contains 13 residues. Trimming took 3 bases from V and 2 from J, leaving 8 bases between them. The CDR3 sequence is CASSQPGAYEQYF. In DNA form, the CDR3 reads TGCGCCAGCAGCCAGCCGGGGGCCTACGAGCAGTACTTC.

This chain joins TRBV14 and TRBJ2-1; 13 bases align to TRBD2. The CDR3 loop spans 19 amino acids. The ends lost 1 base at V and 3 bases at J; junction bases unmatched: 9. Germline loops: CDR1 SGHDN, CDR2 FVKESK. In nucleotides, the CDR3 is TGTGCCAGCAGCCAAGTCGAATCGACTAGCGGGAGGATCTACAATGAGCAGTTCTTC. It specifies CASSQVESTSGRIYNEQFF. The full variable domain, with the rest looked up from reference TRBV14 and TRBJ2-1, is EAGVTQFPSHSVIEKGQTVTLRCDPISGHDNLYWYRRVMGKEIKFLLHFVKESKQDESGMPNNRFLAERTGGTYSTLKVQPAELEDSGVYFCASSQVESTSGRIYNEQFFGPGTRLTVL.

CDR3 sequence (DNA): TGTGCCAGCAGCGTAGTATCTGGGGCCAACGTCCTGACTTTC. This gives the protein CASSVVSGANVLTF. The chain has TRBV9 and TRBJ2-6; D uncertain. V was cut by 0 bases and J by 1 base, with 2 bases left in between. This CDR3 spans 14 amino acids. Germline-derived CDR1 and CDR2 are SGDLS and YYNGEE.

This clone was counted a single time. The rearrangement uses TRBV5-6 and TRBJ2-5; D not resolved. Germline V gene lookup returns CDR1 SGHDT and CDR2 YYEEEE. The CDR3 contains 15 residues. With 1 base removed from V and 0 bases from J, the gap between germline ends came to 10 bases. CDR3 sequence (DNA): TGTGCCAGCAGCTTGACGGGTCTAGACCAAGAGACCCAGTACTTC. This gives the protein CASSLTGLDQETQYF.

The genes are TRBV10-2 and TRBJ1-2; a weak D match, TRBD1 (5 bases). Looked up from germline, CDR1 is WSHSY and CDR2 is SAAADI. Trimming pared 2 bases from V and 8 bases from J, leaving 15 bases between. There are 14 residues in the CDR3. The DNA for the CDR3 is TGCGCCAGCAGTGAGGGAACTGGGGCCAGAGGCTACACCTTC. Amino acids: CASSEGTGARGYTF.

The sample holds one count of this clone. V gene TRBV7-3 combines with J gene TRBJ2-6; D call uncertain. This CDR3 has 14 amino acids. The ends were cut back, 11 bases at V and 0 bases at J, with 11 bases in the middle. The germline CDR1 and CDR2 sequences are SGHTA and FQGTGA. Here the CDR3 DNA reads TGTGCCTCATCTGAGGACTCTGGGGCCAACGTCCTGACTTTC. It translates to CASSEDSGANVLTF.

This chain joins TRBV7-2 and TRBJ2-3, with D tentatively TRBD1 (6 bases). The CDR3 consists of 16 residues. The V gene's germline CDR1 is SGHTA and CDR2 FQGNSA. Trimming shortened V by 2 bases and J by 5 bases, and 17 bases separated the two germline ends. The CDR3 loop reads CASSLNPRGNQDTQYF. The CDR3 DNA follows: TGTGCCAGCAGCTTAAACCCCAGGGGAAACCAAGATACGCAGTATTTT.

V is TRBV19 and J is TRBJ1-2; D is unclear. Germline V gives CDR1 LNHDA, CDR2 SQIVND (reference sequence). The CDR3 totals 12 residues. Trimming cost V 5 bases and J 8 bases, with 12 bases left between them. CDR3: CASSPQTGGYTF. The CDR3 DNA is TGTGCCAGTAGTCCCCAAACGGGGGGCTACACCTTC.

The CDR3 bases are TGCGCCAGCAGCCAAGGTAGCGGGAGGGCCGAAGAGACCCAGTACTTC. It translates to CASSQGSGRAEETQYF. The chain joins TRBV4-3 to TRBJ2-5; 11 nucleotides line up with TRBD2. V lost 1 base, J lost 3 bases, and 4 bases stayed unmatched. CDR1 is LGHNA and CDR2 is YSLEER in the germline V gene. CDR3 length: 16 amino acids.

The chain uses TRBV7-2 and TRBJ1-5; no clear D gene. The V end was cut by 3 bases, the J end by 1 base, with 10 bases between. The CDR3 extends over 15 amino acids. Per the germline V gene, CDR1 is SGHTA and CDR2 is FQGNSA. This CDR3 is CASSFEQESNQPQHF. DNA of the CDR3: TGTGCCAGCAGCTTTGAGCAAGAAAGCAATCAGCCCCAGCATTTT.

This chain connects TRBV9 to TRBJ1-4; D gene uncertain. V lost 3 bases and J 8 bases, leaving 14 bases between the germline ends. The CDR3 is 14 amino acids. CDR1 is SGDLS, CDR2 YYNGEE, per germline. DNA of the CDR3: TGTGCCAGCAGCGCGTCAGATGTATCCGAAAAACTGTTTTTT. Its protein is CASSASDVSEKLFF. Supplemented by reference TRBV9 and TRBJ1-4, the full variable domain reads DSGVTQTPKHLITATGQRVTLRCSPRSGDLSVYWYQQSLDQGLQFLIQYYNGEERAKGNILERFSAQQFPDLHSELNLSSLELGDSALYFCASSASDVSEKLFFGSGTQLSVL.

The CDR3 region has the DNA TGCGCCAGCAGCTTGGGACAGCTCTACGAGCAGTACTTC. This encodes CASSLGQLYEQYF. This sequence joins TRBV5-1 and TRBJ2-7; TRBD1 is a possible D gene (5 bases). Germline V lookup: CDR1 SGHRS, CDR2 YFSETQ. This CDR3 contains 13 residues. V lost 0 bases to trimming and J lost 3 bases, with 7 bases between them.